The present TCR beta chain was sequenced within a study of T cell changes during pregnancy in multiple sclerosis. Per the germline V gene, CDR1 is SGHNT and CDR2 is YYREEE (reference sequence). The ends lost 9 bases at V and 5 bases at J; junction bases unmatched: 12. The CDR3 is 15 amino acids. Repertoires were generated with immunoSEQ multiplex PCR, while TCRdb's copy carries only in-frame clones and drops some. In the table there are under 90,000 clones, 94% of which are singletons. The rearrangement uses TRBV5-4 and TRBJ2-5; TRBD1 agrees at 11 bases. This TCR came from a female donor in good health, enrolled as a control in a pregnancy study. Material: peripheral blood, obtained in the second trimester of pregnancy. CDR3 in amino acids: CAMGGADRGPETQYF. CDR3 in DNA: TGTGCCATGGGAGGAGCGGACAGGGGGCCTGAGACCCAGTACTTC.